This T cell receptor beta chain emerged from a study of graft-versus-host responses after intestinal transplantation. Study-level background: Each of the recipients got a multivisceral, liver-intestinal, or isolated intestinal transplant. Study-level points and caveats: Marrow from the recipient contained GvH clones, some of which had appeared first in ileum or blood. With peak circulating GvH clone levels came an association with early post-transplant HvG declines.

TCRdb's copy holds only in-frame clones and misses some; the assay was immunoSEQ multiplex PCR. Among over 60,000 clones listed, around 90% were seen once. CDR3 length: 17 residues. CDR1 is MGHRA and CDR2 is YSYEKL in the germline V gene. The V segment lost 4 bases and the J segment 5 bases; nucleotides outside the gene matches: 14. Intraepithelial and lamina propria lymphocytes were freed from processed graft tissue. Turning to this clone: Its antigen is undetermined.

This TCR came from a human patient who received an intestinal transplant, so some T cells may come from the graft donor. This chain joins TRBV4-1 and TRBJ2-5; 9 nucleotides match TRBD2. Sequencing was performed on ileum tissue, taken approximately 370 days after transplant. CDR3 coding DNA: TGCGCCAGCAGCCTAGCGGGAGTACCCAATACGGTGGAGACCCAGTACTTC. The encoded protein is CASSLAGVPNTVETQYF.